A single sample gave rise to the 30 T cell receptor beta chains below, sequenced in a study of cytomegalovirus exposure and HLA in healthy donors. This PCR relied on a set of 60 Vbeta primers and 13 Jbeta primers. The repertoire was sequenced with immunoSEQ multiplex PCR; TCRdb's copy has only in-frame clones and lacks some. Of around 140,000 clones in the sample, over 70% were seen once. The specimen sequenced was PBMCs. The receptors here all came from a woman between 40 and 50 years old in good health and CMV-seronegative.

CDR3 in DNA: TGTGCCAGTCGACAGACCCTCTATTATGGCTACACCTTC. This translates into CASRQTLYYGYTF. J is TRBJ1-2 and V is TRBV2; maybe TRBD1 (5 bases). The length of the CDR3 is 13 residues. Trimming left V 9 bases short and J 5 bases short, with 16 bases between. CDR1 is SNHLY, CDR2 FYNNEI, per germline.

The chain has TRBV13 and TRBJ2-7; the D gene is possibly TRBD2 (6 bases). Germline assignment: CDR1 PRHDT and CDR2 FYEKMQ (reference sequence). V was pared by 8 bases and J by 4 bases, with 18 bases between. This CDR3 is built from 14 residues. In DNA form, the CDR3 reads TGTGCCAGCTCCTCGGGGGAAAACCAATACGAGCAGTACTTC. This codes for CASSSGENQYEQYF.

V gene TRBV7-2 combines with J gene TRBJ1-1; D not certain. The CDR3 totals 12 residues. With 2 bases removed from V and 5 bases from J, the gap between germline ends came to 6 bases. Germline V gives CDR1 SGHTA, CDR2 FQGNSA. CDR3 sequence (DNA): TGTGCCAGCAGCTTAAGTCGGACTGAAGCTTTCTTT. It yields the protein CASSLSRTEAFF.

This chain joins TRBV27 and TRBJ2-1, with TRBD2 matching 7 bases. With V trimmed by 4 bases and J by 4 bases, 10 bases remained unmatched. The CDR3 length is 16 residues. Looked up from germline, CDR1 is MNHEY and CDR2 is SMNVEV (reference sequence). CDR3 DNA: TGTGCCAGCAGTTCCCTTTCTGGCGGGGGATACAATGAGCAGTTCTTC. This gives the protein CASSSLSGGGYNEQFF.

Here the CDR3 DNA reads TGCGCCAGCAGCTCACGCGGGGAATTCCCCGAGACCCAGTACTTC. Encoded protein: CASSSRGEFPETQYF. The chain recombines TRBV5-1 with TRBJ2-5; TRBD2 is a possible D gene (6 bases). The CDR3 covers 15 residues. V was clipped by 3 bases and J by 5 bases, with 17 bases between them. The germline gives CDR1 SGHRS, CDR2 YFSETQ.

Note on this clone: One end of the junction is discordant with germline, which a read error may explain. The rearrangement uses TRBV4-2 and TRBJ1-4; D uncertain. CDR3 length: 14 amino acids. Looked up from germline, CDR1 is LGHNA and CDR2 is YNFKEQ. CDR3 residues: CASRQGGSVEKLFF. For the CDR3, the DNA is TGTGCCAGCAGACAAGGAGGTAGTGTAGAAAAACTGTTTTTT.

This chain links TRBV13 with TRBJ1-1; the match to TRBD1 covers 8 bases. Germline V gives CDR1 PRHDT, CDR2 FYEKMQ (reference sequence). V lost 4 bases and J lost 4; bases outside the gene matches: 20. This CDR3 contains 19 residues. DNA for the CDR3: TGTGCCAGCAGCTCCTTTCAAGTCCCGGGACAGGTAGCGAGCACTGAAGCTTTCTTT. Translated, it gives CASSSFQVPGQVASTEAFF.

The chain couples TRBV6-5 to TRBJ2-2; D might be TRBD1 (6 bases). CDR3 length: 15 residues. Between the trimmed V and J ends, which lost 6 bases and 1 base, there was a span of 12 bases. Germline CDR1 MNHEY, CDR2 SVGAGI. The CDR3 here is CASSSGHRNTGELFF. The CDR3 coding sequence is TGTGCCAGCAGCTCGGGACACCGGAACACCGGGGAGCTGTTTTTT.

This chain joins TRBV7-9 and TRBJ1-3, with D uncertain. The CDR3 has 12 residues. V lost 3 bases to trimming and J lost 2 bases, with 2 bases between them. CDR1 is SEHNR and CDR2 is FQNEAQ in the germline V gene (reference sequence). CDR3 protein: CASSFTGNTIYF. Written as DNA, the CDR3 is TGTGCCAGCAGCTTTACTGGAAACACCATATATTTT.

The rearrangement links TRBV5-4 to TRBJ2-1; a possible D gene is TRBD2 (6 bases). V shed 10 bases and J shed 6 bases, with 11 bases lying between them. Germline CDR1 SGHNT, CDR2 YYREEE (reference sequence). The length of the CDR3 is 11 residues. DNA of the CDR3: TGTGCCCTATTGGGGGGCAATGAGCAGTTCTTC. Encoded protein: CALLGGNEQFF.

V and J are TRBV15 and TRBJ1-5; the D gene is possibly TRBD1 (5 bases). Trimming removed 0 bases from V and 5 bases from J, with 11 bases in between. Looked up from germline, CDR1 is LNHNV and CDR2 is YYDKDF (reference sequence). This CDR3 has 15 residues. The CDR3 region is CATSREQGIHQPQHF. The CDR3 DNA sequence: TGTGCCACCAGCAGAGAGCAGGGAATTCATCAGCCCCAGCATTTT.

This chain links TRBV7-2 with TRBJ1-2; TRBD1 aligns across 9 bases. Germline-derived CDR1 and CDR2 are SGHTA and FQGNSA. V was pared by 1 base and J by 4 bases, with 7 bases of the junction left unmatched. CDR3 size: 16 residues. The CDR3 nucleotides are TGTGCCAGCAGCTTAGTGGCGGGACAGGGTAGCTATGGCTACACCTTC. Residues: CASSLVAGQGSYGYTF.

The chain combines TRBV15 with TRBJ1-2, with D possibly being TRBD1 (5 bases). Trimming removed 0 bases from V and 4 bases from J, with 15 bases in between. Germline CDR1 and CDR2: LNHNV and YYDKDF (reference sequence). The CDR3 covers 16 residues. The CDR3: CATSRDRGAGGYGYTF. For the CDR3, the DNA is TGTGCCACCAGCAGAGATCGAGGGGCGGGGGGCTATGGCTACACCTTC.

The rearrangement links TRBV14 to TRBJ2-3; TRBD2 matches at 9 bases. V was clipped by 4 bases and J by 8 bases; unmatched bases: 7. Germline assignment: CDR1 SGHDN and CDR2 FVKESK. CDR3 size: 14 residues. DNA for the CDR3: TGTGCCAGCAGCCTCGCGGGGGGGCGGGGTACGCAGTATTTT. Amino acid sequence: CASSLAGGRGTQYF.

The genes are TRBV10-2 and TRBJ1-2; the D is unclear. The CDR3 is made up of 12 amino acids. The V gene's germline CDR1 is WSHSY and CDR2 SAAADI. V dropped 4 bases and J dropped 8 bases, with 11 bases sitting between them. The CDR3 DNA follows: TGCGCCAGCAGTGGAGCAGAGCGCGGCTACACCTTC. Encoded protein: CASSGAERGYTF.

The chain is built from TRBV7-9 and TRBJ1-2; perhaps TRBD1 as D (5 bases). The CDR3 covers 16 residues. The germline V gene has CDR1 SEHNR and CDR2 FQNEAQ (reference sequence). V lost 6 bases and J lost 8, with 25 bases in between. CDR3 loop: CASRAAGGFGSSGYTF. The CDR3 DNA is TGTGCCAGCAGGGCCGCCGGGGGTTTCGGTTCTAGCGGCTACACCTTC.

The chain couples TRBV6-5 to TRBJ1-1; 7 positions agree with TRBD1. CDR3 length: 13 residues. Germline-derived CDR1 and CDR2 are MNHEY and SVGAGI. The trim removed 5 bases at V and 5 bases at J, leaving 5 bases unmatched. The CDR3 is CASSDNRGTEAFF. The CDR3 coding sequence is TGTGCCAGCAGTGATAACAGGGGAACTGAAGCTTTCTTT.

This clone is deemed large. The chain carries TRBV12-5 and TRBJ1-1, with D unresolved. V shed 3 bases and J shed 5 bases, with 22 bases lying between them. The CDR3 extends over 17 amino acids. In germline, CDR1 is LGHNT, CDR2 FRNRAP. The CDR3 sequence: CASGFPEQLRSNTEAFF. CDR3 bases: TGTGCTAGTGGTTTCCCGGAACAGCTCCGCTCGAATACTGAAGCTTTCTTT.

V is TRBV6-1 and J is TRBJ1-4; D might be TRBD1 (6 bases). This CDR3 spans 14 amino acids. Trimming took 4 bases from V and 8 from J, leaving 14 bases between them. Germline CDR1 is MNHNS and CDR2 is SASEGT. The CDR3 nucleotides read TGTGCCAGCAGTGGGGGGCTCGCTCTGGAAAAACTGTTTTTT. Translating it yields CASSGGLALEKLFF.

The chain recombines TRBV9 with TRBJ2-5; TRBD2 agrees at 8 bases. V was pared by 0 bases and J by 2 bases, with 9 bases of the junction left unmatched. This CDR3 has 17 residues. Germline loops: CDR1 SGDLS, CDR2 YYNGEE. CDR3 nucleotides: TGTGCCAGCAGCGTAGCAGGTAGCGGGGCAACGCAAGAGACCCAGTACTTC. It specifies CASSVAGSGATQETQYF.

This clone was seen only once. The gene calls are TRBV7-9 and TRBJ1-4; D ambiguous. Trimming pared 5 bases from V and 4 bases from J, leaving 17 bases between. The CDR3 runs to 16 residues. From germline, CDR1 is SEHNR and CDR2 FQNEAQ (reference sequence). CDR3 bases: TGTGCCAGCAGCCCATCGGAGCCGGGGTTTAATGAAAAACTGTTTTTT. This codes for CASSPSEPGFNEKLFF.

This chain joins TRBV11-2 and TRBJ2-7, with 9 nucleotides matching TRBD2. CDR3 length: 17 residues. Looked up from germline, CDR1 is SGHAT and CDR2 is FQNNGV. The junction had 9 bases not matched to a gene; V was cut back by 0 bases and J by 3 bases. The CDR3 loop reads CASSLDRPAGGVYEQYF. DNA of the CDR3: TGTGCCAGCAGCTTAGATAGACCAGCGGGGGGAGTCTACGAGCAGTACTTC.

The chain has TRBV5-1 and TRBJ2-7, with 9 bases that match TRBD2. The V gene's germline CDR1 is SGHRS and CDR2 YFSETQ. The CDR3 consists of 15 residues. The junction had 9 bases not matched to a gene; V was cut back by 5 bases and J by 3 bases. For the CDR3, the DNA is TGCGCCAGCAGGGCCCTGACGACTAGCGGCTACGAGCAGTACTTC. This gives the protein CASRALTTSGYEQYF. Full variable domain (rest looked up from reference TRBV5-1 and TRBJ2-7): KAGVTQTPRYLIKTRGQQVTLSCSPISGHRSVSWYQQTPGQGLQFLFEYFSETQRNKGNFPGRFSGRQFSNSRSEMNVSTLELGDSALYLCASRALTTSGYEQYFGPGTRLTVT.

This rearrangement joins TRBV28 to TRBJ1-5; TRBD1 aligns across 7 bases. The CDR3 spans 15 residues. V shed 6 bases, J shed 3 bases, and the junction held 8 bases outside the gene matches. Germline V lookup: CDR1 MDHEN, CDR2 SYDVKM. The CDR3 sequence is CASRADRAANQPQHF. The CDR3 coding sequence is TGTGCCAGCAGAGCCGACAGGGCTGCCAATCAGCCCCAGCATTTT.

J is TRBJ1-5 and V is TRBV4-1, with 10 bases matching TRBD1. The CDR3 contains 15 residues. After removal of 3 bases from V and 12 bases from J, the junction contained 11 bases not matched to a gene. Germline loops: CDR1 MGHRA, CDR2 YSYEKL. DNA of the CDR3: TGCGCCAGCAGCCATCTCGCCGGACAGGGGGGTGTCCAGCATTTT. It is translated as CASSHLAGQGGVQHF.

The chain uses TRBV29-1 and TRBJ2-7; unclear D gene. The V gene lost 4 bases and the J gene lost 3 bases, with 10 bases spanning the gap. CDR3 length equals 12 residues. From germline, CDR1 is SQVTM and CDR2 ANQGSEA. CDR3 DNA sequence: TGCAGCGTTGTCGCGGCAGACTACGAGCAGTACTTC. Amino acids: CSVVAADYEQYF.

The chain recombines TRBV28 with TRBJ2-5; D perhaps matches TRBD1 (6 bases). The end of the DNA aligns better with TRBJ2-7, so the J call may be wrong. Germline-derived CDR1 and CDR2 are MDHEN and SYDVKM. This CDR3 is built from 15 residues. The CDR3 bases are TGTGCCAGCACCGCCATCAGGGGCCAAGCCTACGAGCAGTACTTC. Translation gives CASTAIRGQAYEQYF.

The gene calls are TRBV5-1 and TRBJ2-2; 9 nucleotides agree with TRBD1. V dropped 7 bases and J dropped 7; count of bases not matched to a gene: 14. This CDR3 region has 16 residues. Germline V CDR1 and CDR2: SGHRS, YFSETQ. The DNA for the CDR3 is TGCGCCAGCCTTCCGGGACAGGGTGAACGCGGCGGGGAGCTGTTTTTT. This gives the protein CASLPGQGERGGELFF.

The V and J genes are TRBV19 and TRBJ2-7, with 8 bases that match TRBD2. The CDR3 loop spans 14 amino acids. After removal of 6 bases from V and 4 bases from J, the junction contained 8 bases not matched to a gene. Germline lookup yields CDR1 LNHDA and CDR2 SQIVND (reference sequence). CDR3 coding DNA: TGTGCCAGTAGCAGTTCGGGAGGGGGATACGAGCAGTACTTC. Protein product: CASSSSGGGYEQYF. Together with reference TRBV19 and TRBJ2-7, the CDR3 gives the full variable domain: DGGITQSPKYLFRKEGQNVTLSCEQNLNHDAMYWYRQDPGQGLRLIYYSQIVNDFQKGDIAEGYSVSREKKESFPLTVTSAQKNPTAFYLCASSSSGGGYEQYFGPGTRLTVT.

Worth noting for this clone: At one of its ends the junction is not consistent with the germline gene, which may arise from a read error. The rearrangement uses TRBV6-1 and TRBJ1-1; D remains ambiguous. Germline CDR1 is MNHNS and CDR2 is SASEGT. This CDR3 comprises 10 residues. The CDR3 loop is CASSEALSLF. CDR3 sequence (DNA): TGTGCCAGCAGTGAAGCGCTTAGTCTTTTT.